This T cell receptor beta chain came from a study of tumor-infiltrating lymphocytes in glioblastoma multiforme. Study-level results: Clone frequencies may be distorted by unequal TCR transcripts per cell. TCR plus mutation findings rest on a single glioblastoma patient. No surface-marker sorting into functional T cell subtypes was done.

Three nested ARM-PCR rounds with V-beta and C-beta primers built TCRB libraries. TCRdb itself ran the multiplex PCR reads through MiXCR, one entry per CDR3 protein. The sample holds about 13,000 distinct CDR3 sequences, roughly 70% seen once. Turning to this clonotype: What it recognizes is unknown. In this CDR3 the conserved last residue, phenylalanine or tryptophan, is missing, so a read error is likely. The limits of the CDR3 on the DNA are not certain, so only TCRdb's listed CDR3 is given.

Germline V CDR1 and CDR2: WSHSY, SAAADI. The CDR3 spans 15 amino acids, including both terminal residues. Sequencing input: brain tumor tissue. J is TRBJ1-5 and V is TRBV10-2; the tabulated D call, TRBD1, remains unverified against the DNA. The sequence was obtained from a male donor with glioblastoma. CDR3: CASRPLATGDQPQRY.